The source of this T cell receptor (beta chain) is a study of T cell responses to AZD1222 COVID-19 vaccine. The study, taken as a whole, reports: Across the whole spike, CD4 TCRs peaked at regions 160-218 and 743-854. Repertoires were collected only later (after the peak T cell response had occurred). Recipients of two AZD1222 doses showed rising Spike-specific TCR breadth and depth.

Germline V lookup: CDR1 SGDLS, CDR2 YYNGEE. V was shortened by 5 bases and J by 2 bases, with 12 bases between the two germline ends. The length of the CDR3 is 14 residues. Clones were read by immunoSEQ multiplex PCR, and TCRdb kept only the in-frame ones, dropping some. This sample yields approximately 88,000 clones, of which about 90% are seen a single time; approximately 5.6% belongs to the top ten. In the case of this clone: Its antigen is unknown.

This sequence joins TRBV9 and TRBJ2-3; D remains unclear. The sequence was obtained from an adult in good health. The sequenced sample was peripheral blood, obtained on day 0 of AZD1222 vaccination. CDR3 region: CASSVFQVTDTQYF. The CDR3, as DNA: TGTGCCAGCAGTGTCTTCCAAGTCACAGATACGCAGTATTTT.